One and the same sample provided the 13 T cell receptor beta chains below, sequenced in a study of CD8 T cell repertoires and HIV-1 epitope variants. The table came from immunoSEQ multiplex PCR; TCRdb's copy has only in-frame clones and leaves some out. This table holds approximately 5,000 clones, around 70% found once. For these receptors, no antigen is known. Specimen: cultured CD8+ T cells derived from PBMCs. The receptors originated from a male donor with HIV.

This chain links TRBV11-2 with TRBJ2-7; D unresolved. CDR3 size: 13 residues. V lost 4 bases and J lost 3, with 10 bases in between. Germline CDR1 SGHAT, CDR2 FQNNGV. DNA for the CDR3: TGTGCCAGCAGCTCCTCGGACGGCTACGAGCAGTACTTC. It is translated as CASSSSDGYEQYF.

V is TRBV6-6 and J is TRBJ2-7; 10 nucleotides agree with TRBD2. The CDR3 is 15 residues long. Germline lookup yields CDR1 MNHNY and CDR2 SVGAGI (reference sequence). V lost 3 bases to trimming and J lost 2 bases; unmatched junction nucleotides: 4. CDR3 residues: CASSYLAGEPYEQYF. The CDR3 DNA reads as TGTGCCAGCAGTTATCTAGCGGGAGAACCCTACGAGCAGTACTTC.

The chain joins TRBV7-9 to TRBJ2-7; no reliable D call. Germline CDR1 is SEHNR and CDR2 is FQNEAQ (reference sequence). V lost 5 bases and J 1 base, leaving 6 bases between the germline ends. CDR3 length: 12 amino acids. The CDR3 reads CASSPTSYEQYF. DNA of the CDR3: TGTGCCAGCAGCCCAACATCCTACGAGCAGTACTTC.

The chain links TRBV11-2 to TRBJ2-2, with TRBD2 identical over 7 bases. The CDR3 loop spans 15 amino acids. V was clipped by 2 bases and J by 4 bases; unmatched bases: 4. The germline CDR1 and CDR2 sequences are SGHAT and FQNNGV. The CDR3 DNA follows: TGTGCCAGCAGCTTATCGGGGGGTAGCACCGGGGAGCTGTTTTTT. This codes for CASSLSGGSTGELFF. The full variable domain, its missing parts supplied by reference TRBV11-2 and TRBJ2-2, is EAGVAQSPRYKIIEKRQSVAFWCNPISGHATLYWYQQILGQGPKLLIQFQNNGVVDDSQLPKDRFSAERLKGVDSTLKIQPAKLEDSAVYLCASSLSGGSTGELFFGEGSRLTVL.

The chain is built from TRBV29-1 and TRBJ2-1, with D possibly being TRBD2 (5 bases). V was clipped by 6 bases and J by 4 bases, with 16 bases between them. The CDR3 has 14 residues. Germline V gene sequence: CDR1 SQVTM, CDR2 ANQGSEA. Here the CDR3 reads CSVQLDVTYNEQFF. The CDR3 nucleotides are TGCAGCGTCCAACTAGATGTTACTTACAATGAGCAGTTCTTC.

A single count supports this clone. The J gene is TRBJ1-1, the V gene TRBV4-3, with 8 bases matching TRBD1. Germline lookup yields CDR1 LGHNA and CDR2 YSLEER. This CDR3 has 14 residues. Trimming cost V 5 bases and J 8 bases; bases outside gene matches: 10. Here the CDR3 DNA reads TGCGCCAGCAGCTCACGGACAGGGAACGCCGAAGCTTTCTTT. Its translation is CASSSRTGNAEAFF.

The V gene is TRBV7-8, the J gene TRBJ2-1, with no clear D. Between the trimmed V and J ends, which lost 0 bases and 6 bases, there was a span of 6 bases. This CDR3 contains 13 residues. The V gene's germline CDR1 is SGHVS and CDR2 FQNEAQ. CDR3 amino acids: CASSLAPLNEQFF. CDR3 nucleotides: TGTGCCAGCAGCTTAGCGCCCCTCAATGAGCAGTTCTTC.

This chain uses TRBV7-8 with TRBJ2-1; D is ambiguous. CDR1 and CDR2 from the germline V gene are SGHVS and FQNEAQ. V was trimmed by 1 base and J by 0 bases, leaving 13 bases between them. The CDR3 length is 17 residues. CDR3 residues: CASSLVIGRSSYNEQFF. The CDR3 nucleotides are TGTGCCAGCAGCTTAGTAATCGGCAGGTCCTCCTACAATGAGCAGTTCTTC.

Only a few counts were recorded for this clone. The chain's CDR3 is CASSWRVISGNTIYF. DNA of the CDR3: TGTGCCAGCTCGTGGAGGGTGATCTCTGGAAACACCATATATTTT. V gene TRBV28 combines with J gene TRBJ1-3; D uncertain. Trimming removed 8 bases from V and 0 bases from J, with 14 bases in between. Germline V gene sequence: CDR1 MDHEN, CDR2 SYDVKM. The CDR3 contains 15 residues.

This chain links TRBV6-5 with TRBJ1-2, with a possible D match to TRBD1 (6 bases). Germline V gene sequence: CDR1 MNHEY, CDR2 SVGAGI. The CDR3 consists of 12 residues. Trimming pared 4 bases from V and 8 bases from J, leaving 11 bases between. The CDR3 region is CASSSQQGGYTF. As DNA, the CDR3 is TGTGCCAGCAGTTCCCAACAGGGCGGCTACACCTTC.

The rearrangement links TRBV27 to TRBJ2-7; D remains ambiguous. This CDR3 is 15 amino acids long. V was pared by 2 bases and J by 5 bases, with 16 bases between. Per the germline V gene, CDR1 is MNHEY and CDR2 is SMNVEV (reference sequence). The CDR3 loop is CASSLRVWYRDEQYF. The CDR3 DNA follows: TGTGCCAGCAGTTTACGGGTTTGGTACAGAGACGAGCAGTACTTC.

This chain connects TRBV5-4 to TRBJ1-2; 7 positions match TRBD1. The CDR3 totals 15 residues. Germline V CDR1 and CDR2: SGHNT, YYREEE (reference sequence). The V gene end was trimmed by 4 bases and the J gene end by 7 bases; junction bases not matched to a gene: 13. CDR3 sequence (DNA): TGTGCCAGCAGCCTAGGGGACAGCGGGAGGGGTGGCTACACCTTC. This sequence encodes CASSLGDSGRGGYTF.

This clone is classed as large (0.1 to 1%). The chain is built from TRBV27 and TRBJ1-2; 9 bases align to TRBD1. Looked up from germline, CDR1 is MNHEY and CDR2 is SMNVEV (reference sequence). The trim removed 6 bases at V and 3 bases at J, leaving 8 bases unmatched. The CDR3 has 15 residues. CDR3 protein: CASRSGQGRDYGYTF. The DNA for the CDR3 is TGTGCCAGCAGGAGTGGACAGGGGCGTGACTATGGCTACACCTTC.